These 32 T cell receptor beta chains came from one sample sequenced in a study of tumor-infiltrating lymphocytes in primary liver carcinoma. Germline DNA was also extracted, and blood RNA was taken from unsorted whole blood. The input was around 0.5 ug total RNA; TCR beta cDNA was made from it with a constant-region primer. Investigators got TCR beta libraries out of three nested multiplex PCR rounds, done with slightly modified ARM-PCR. Both of the initial two PCR rounds ran for about 9 cycles and employed TRBV1-TRBV30 forward primers alongside a C-beta reverse primer. TCRdb re-analysed the multiplex PCR reads in MiXCR, keeping a single row per CDR3 protein. The sample lists 330,000 or so distinct CDR3 sequences; less than 65% were seen once. The sample was peripheral blood. The receptors were sampled from a man aged 35 to 55 with primary liver carcinoma and hepatitis B virus infection.

This clonotype was detected many times. The chain combines TRBV10-1 with TRBJ2-1; possible D gene TRBD1, 6 bases. Between the trimmed V and J ends, which lost 3 bases and 8 bases, there was a span of 14 bases. The germline V gene encodes CDR1 WNHNN and CDR2 SYGVQD (reference sequence). The length of the CDR3 is 14 residues. The DNA of the CDR3 is TGCGCCAGCAGTGATTCTTTAGCAGGGGATGAGCAGTTCTTC. Protein: CASSDSLAGDEQFF.

The chain combines TRBV11-2 with TRBJ1-3, with D possibly being TRBD1 (6 bases). CDR3 length: 16 residues. The V end lost 2 bases, the J end lost 0 bases, and 11 bases lay between the germline ends. CDR1 and CDR2 from the germline V gene are SGHAT and FQNNGV. The CDR3 here is CASSLSGGLSGNTIYF. Written as DNA, the CDR3 is TGTGCCAGCAGCTTATCCGGGGGCCTCTCTGGAAACACCATATATTTT.

Note on this clonotype: The junction and the germline gene differ at one end; a read error may be behind it. V is TRBV4-2 and J is TRBJ1-1; no firm D call. CDR1 LGHNA and CDR2 YNFKEQ come from the germline V gene. CDR3 length: 14 amino acids. The CDR3 region is CASSQITENTEAFF. CDR3 sequence (DNA): TGTGCCAGTAGCCAAATTACAGAGAACACTGAAGCTTTCTTT.

The chain joins TRBV5-6 to TRBJ2-5; 7 nucleotides agree with TRBD1. V trimming: 8 bases; J trimming: 0 bases; junction bases outside the gene matches: 16. The CDR3 contains 17 residues. In germline, CDR1 is SGHDT, CDR2 YYEEEE. The DNA of the CDR3 is TGTGCCAGTAACGGCCCGACCGGGACAGTGAACCAAGAGACCCAGTACTTC. This translates into CASNGPTGTVNQETQYF.

This clonotype was counted at least ten times. The chain recombines TRBV12-3 or TRBV12-4 with TRBJ2-7, with 8 nucleotides matching TRBD1. The V segment lost 5 bases and the J segment 3 bases; nucleotides outside the gene matches: 9. CDR3 length: 15 residues. Here the CDR3 reads CASSPRPTGDYEQYF. CDR3 sequence (DNA): TGTGCCAGCAGTCCCCGCCCGACAGGGGACTACGAGCAGTACTTC.

This clonotype came up many times. The rearrangement joins TRBV6-2 or TRBV6-3 to TRBJ1-2; no clear D. Germline V CDR1 and CDR2: MNHEY, SVGEGT. V was clipped by 0 bases and J by 5 bases, with 7 bases between them. The CDR3 is made up of 13 amino acids. CDR3 DNA: TGTGCCAGCAGTTACTCTTCGGAATATGGCTACACCTTC. Translation gives CASSYSSEYGYTF.

A remark on this clonotype: At one end the junction does not follow the germline gene, possibly because of a read error. CDR3 in amino acids: CSVRQGMAKNIQHF. The CDR3 DNA is TGCAGCGTTCGACAGGGGATGGCTAAAAACATTCAGCACTTC. The J gene is TRBJ2-4, the V gene TRBV29-1, with TRBD1 matching 8 bases. Looked up from germline, CDR1 is SQVTM and CDR2 is ANQGSEA. This CDR3 spans 14 amino acids.

The V call is TRBV28, the J call TRBJ2-7; D is unresolved. The CDR3 has 14 amino acids. Germline CDR1 MDHEN, CDR2 SYDVKM. V was shortened by 5 bases and J by 4 bases, with 15 bases between the two germline ends. The CDR3 nucleotides read TGTGCCAGCAGTCTCCCGGACCAGGTTTACGAGCAGTACTTC. This gives the protein CASSLPDQVYEQYF.

To note about this clonotype: It may be a read error: a sequence one base away is much more abundant. This chain connects TRBV14 to TRBJ2-7, with a weak D call TRBD1 (8 bases). The CDR3 extends over 16 amino acids. In germline, CDR1 is SGHDN, CDR2 FVKESK. The CDR3: CASSPRTQGGYYEHYF. The DNA of the CDR3 is TGTGCCAGCAGCCCCCGCACACAGGGGGGGTACTACGAGCACTACTTC.

Concerning this clonotype itself: A much bigger clone sits one base away, suggesting this may be a read error. The rearrangement links TRBV10-1 to TRBJ2-2; D uncertain. Germline V gene lookup returns CDR1 WNHNN and CDR2 SYGVQD (reference sequence). The length of the CDR3 is 13 residues. In DNA, the CDR3 is TGCGCCAACAGTGTGGGGTTAAACGGGGAGCTGTTTTTT. This gives the protein CANSVGLNGELFF.

The rearrangement uses TRBV14 and TRBJ2-5; D gene ambiguous. Trimming took 3 bases from V and 2 from J, leaving 19 bases between them. CDR3 length: 17 residues. The germline V gene has CDR1 SGHDN and CDR2 FVKESK. The CDR3 DNA follows: TGTGCCAGCAGCCAGAGGCGGCGCTGGGCCCCACAAGAGACCCAGTACTTC. Its translation is CASSQRRRWAPQETQYF.

With respect to this clonotype: This may arise from a read error, as a much more abundant clone is one base away. This chain uses TRBV10-3 with TRBJ1-2; D possibly corresponds to TRBD1 (6 bases). Trimming took off 3 bases at V and 2 bases at J, with 10 bases between the two ends. CDR1 is ENHRY, CDR2 SYGVKD, per germline. The CDR3 loop spans 14 amino acids. CDR3 nucleotides: TGTGCCATCAGTGATTCTAGGGGGAACTATGGCTACACCTTC. Protein sequence: CAISDSRGNYGYTF.

This rearrangement joins TRBV28 to TRBJ2-5; D might be TRBD2 (6 bases). The CDR3 is 14 residues long. Germline V gene lookup returns CDR1 MDHEN and CDR2 SYDVKM. Trimming removed 2 bases from V and 3 bases from J, with 10 bases in between. In DNA, the CDR3 is TGTGCCAGCAGTTTAACGGGGGAAGAAGAGACCCAGTACTTC. Protein product: CASSLTGEEETQYF.

V and J are TRBV11-2 and TRBJ2-1; TRBD2 matches at 10 bases. The CDR3 extends over 14 amino acids. Germline-derived CDR1 and CDR2 are SGHAT and FQNNGV. With V trimmed by 3 bases and J by 16 bases, 12 bases remained unmatched. The CDR3: CASSLSGRAFDQFF. CDR3 coding DNA: TGTGCCAGCAGCTTGAGCGGGAGGGCCTTCGATCAATTCTTC.

As for this clonotype: This may be a read error: a much more frequent sequence differs by one nucleotide. This chain uses TRBV10-3 with TRBJ2-7; D may correspond to TRBD1 or TRBD2 (6 bases each). CDR3 length equals 14 residues. Per the germline V gene, CDR1 is ENHRY and CDR2 is SYGVKD. The DNA for the CDR3 is TGTGCCATCAGTGAGTCGGTGGGGGGCTACGAGCAGTGCTTC. Protein sequence: CAISESVGGYEQCF.

In regard to this clonotype: At one boundary the junction diverges from the germline segment, which might be a read error. This chain joins TRBV11-2 and TRBJ2-7; D gene ambiguous. The CDR3 runs to 16 residues. The germline CDR1 and CDR2 sequences are SGHAT and FQNNGV. The CDR3 coding sequence is TGTGCCGGCAGCTTAGATTCCACCTGGCAGGCCTACGAGCAGTACTTC. It translates to CAGSLDSTWQAYEQYF. Based on the CDR3 plus reference TRBV11-2 and TRBJ2-7, the full variable domain is EAGVAQSPRYKIIEKRQSVAFWCNPISGHATLYWYQQILGQGPKLLIQFQNNGVVDDSQLPKDRFSAERLKGVDSTLKIQPAKLEDSAVYLCAGSLDSTWQAYEQYFGPGTRLTVT.

The chain recombines TRBV5-1 with TRBJ2-7; D might be TRBD1 (5 bases). V dropped 6 bases and J dropped 0 bases, with 25 bases sitting between them. This CDR3 region has 18 residues. Per the germline V gene, CDR1 is SGHRS and CDR2 is YFSETQ. The CDR3 protein is CASKGNRQPNPTSYEQYF. The CDR3 nucleotides read TGCGCCAGCAAGGGCAACCGACAGCCCAACCCCACCTCCTACGAGCAGTACTTC.

In its sample, this clonotype was seen many times. The rearrangement links TRBV7-9 to TRBJ2-7, with a tentative D call TRBD2 (6 bases). The CDR3 consists of 14 residues. The germline V and J ends were trimmed by 7 bases and 2 bases, with 15 bases remaining between them. CDR1 is SEHNR and CDR2 is FQNEAQ in the germline V gene (reference sequence). In nucleotides, the CDR3 is TGTGCCAGCACCTCCGGGACTGTAACCTACGAGCAGTACTTC. This codes for CASTSGTVTYEQYF.

The V and J genes are TRBV28 and TRBJ1-4; D might be TRBD1 (6 bases). Germline V lookup: CDR1 MDHEN, CDR2 SYDVKM. This CDR3 is 15 amino acids long. V lost 5 bases to trimming and J lost 7 bases, with 17 bases between them. CDR3 region: CASSQGGGSSEKLFF. The CDR3 nucleotides are TGTGCCAGCAGTCAAGGGGGGGGATCGAGTGAAAAACTGTTTTTT.

This clonotype occurred many times. This chain uses TRBV11-2 with TRBJ2-1; 9 bases match TRBD2. The CDR3 length is 15 residues. The ends lost 1 base at V and 7 bases at J; junction bases unmatched: 5. Per germline, CDR1 SGHAT and CDR2 FQNNGV. The CDR3 loop reads CASSLVLAGGNEQFF. CDR3 in DNA: TGTGCCAGCAGCTTAGTTTTGGCGGGGGGGAATGAGCAGTTCTTC.

The chain combines TRBV5-4 with TRBJ1-1, with D hard to call. V was trimmed by 4 bases and J by 4 bases, leaving 14 bases between them. The V gene's germline CDR1 is SGHNT and CDR2 YYREEE (reference sequence). The CDR3 spans 14 residues. The CDR3 here is CASSRTGQATEAFF. The CDR3 bases are TGTGCCAGCAGCCGGACGGGCCAGGCCACTGAAGCTTTCTTT.

Details on this clonotype: A much larger clone lies one base from this, so it may be a read error. V gene TRBV4-3 combines with J gene TRBJ2-3; a possible D gene is TRBD2 (5 bases). Germline CDR1 LGHNA, CDR2 YSLEER. CDR3 length: 18 residues. Trimming stripped 3 bases from V and 2 bases from J, with 21 bases between. The CDR3 loop is CASSQEFGIAASTDTQYF. Written as DNA, the CDR3 is TGCGCCAGCAGCCAGGAATTCGGGATAGCAGCTTCCACAGATACGCAGTATTTT.

With respect to this clonotype: A junction end diverges from the germline sequence, so it may reflect a read error. The chain links TRBV7-9 to TRBJ2-1, with TRBD2 matching over 9 bases. In germline, CDR1 is SEHNR, CDR2 FQNEAQ (reference sequence). The CDR3 loop spans 17 amino acids. The DNA for the CDR3 is TGTGCCAGTCTAGCGGGACGGGCTTTCGGCCTTCAGGATGAGCAGCTCTTC. It translates to CASLAGRAFGLQDEQLF.

This clonotype turned up a few times. V usage is TRBV6-2 or TRBV6-3 and J usage is TRBJ2-1; 9 bases align to TRBD2. This CDR3 is built from 17 residues. V lost 6 bases and J lost 0; bases outside the gene matches: 9. In germline, CDR1 is MNHEY, CDR2 SVGEGT. CDR3 in DNA: TGTGCCAGCAGGCGGGATAGCGGGAGCCACTCCTACAATGAGCAGTTCTTC. Residues: CASRRDSGSHSYNEQFF.

V usage is TRBV28 and J usage is TRBJ2-3; possibly TRBD2 for D (6 bases). V shed 10 bases and J shed 6 bases, with 11 bases lying between them. The CDR3 length is 11 residues. CDR1 is MDHEN and CDR2 is SYDVKM in the germline V gene. CDR3 protein: CAITRGDTQYF. The DNA for the CDR3 is TGTGCCATCACCCGGGGGGATACGCAGTATTTT.

The table lists this clonotype with many counts. The chain employs TRBV6-5 and TRBJ1-4; 7 positions match TRBD1. CDR1 is MNHEY and CDR2 is SVGAGI in the germline V gene. After removal of 6 bases from V and 11 bases from J, the junction contained 9 bases not matched to a gene. This CDR3 region has 13 residues. The CDR3 DNA follows: TGTGCCAGCAGAGAAGGGGGCAGCGGGAAACTGTTTTTT. Its protein product is CASREGGSGKLFF.

Concerning this clonotype: A junction boundary mismatches the germline segment, possibly from a read error. The chain has TRBV29-1 and TRBJ1-1, with D possibly being TRBD1 (6 bases). Germline CDR1 and CDR2: SQVTM and ANQGSEA. The CDR3 consists of 13 residues. CDR3 coding DNA: TGCAGTGTTGTCAGGGGTTTGGACACTGAAGCTTTCTTT. This translates into CSVVRGLDTEAFF.

About this clonotype itself: The junction shows a germline mismatch at one end, possibly a read error. This chain connects TRBV11-2 to TRBJ2-1; perhaps TRBD2 as D (5 bases). The germline V gene has CDR1 SGHAT and CDR2 FQNNGV. The CDR3 runs to 15 residues. CDR3 residues: CASSLEGRVSNEHFF. CDR3 coding DNA: TGCGCCAGCAGCTTAGAGGGCCGGGTTAGCAATGAGCACTTCTTC.

As to this clonotype: Because the CDR3 is missing its conserved closing phenylalanine or tryptophan, this is likely a read error. The rearrangement joins TRBV29-1 to TRBJ1-4; D uncertain. Germline CDR1 SQVTM, CDR2 ANQGSEA. The V end lost 5 bases, the J end lost 10 bases, and 11 bases lay between the germline ends. The CDR3 spans 11 residues. The CDR3 here is CSVFEDGKLFL. The CDR3 nucleotides read TGCAGCGTTTTTGAGGACGGAAAACTGTTTCTC.

This clonotype has ten or more counts. The chain carries TRBV6-1 and TRBJ2-4; D possibly matches TRBD1 or TRBD2 (5 bases each). The ends were cut back, 1 base at V and 8 bases at J, with 12 bases in the middle. The CDR3 is 14 residues long. Per the germline V gene, CDR1 is MNHNS and CDR2 is SASEGT. DNA for the CDR3: TGTGCCAGCAGTGAAGTGGCAGGGAGAGACATTCAGTACTTC. Its protein is CASSEVAGRDIQYF.

As to this clonotype: Mismatch with germline at one junction end may stem from a read error. The V call is TRBV11-1, the J call TRBJ2-5; a possible D gene is TRBD2 (6 bases). This CDR3 contains 13 residues. Germline-derived CDR1 and CDR2 are SGHAT and FQDESV (reference sequence). The CDR3 DNA reads as TGTGCCGGCAGCTTGTGGGGAGGAGAAACCCAGTACTTC. Protein product: CAGSLWGGETQYF. The full variable domain, with the rest looked up from reference TRBV11-1 and TRBJ2-5, is EAEVAQSPRYKITEKSQAVAFWCDPISGHATLYWYRQILGQGPELLVQFQDESVVDDSQLPKDRFSAERLKGVDSTLKIQPAELGDSAMYLCAGSLWGGETQYFGPGTRLLVL.

Details on this clonotype: A read error may be the cause here, since a much bigger clone is one base away. The chain uses TRBV5-4 and TRBJ2-7, with 7 bases identical to TRBD1. This CDR3 region has 14 residues. CDR1 and CDR2 (germline): SGHNT, YYREEE (reference sequence). CDR3 in amino acids: CASSLVGQPEAQHF. CDR3 nucleotide sequence: TGTGCCAGCAGCTTGGTGGGACAGCCAGAGGCGCAGCACTTC.